This T cell receptor beta chain was recorded in a study of blood T cell repertoires in COVID-19. The wider study: Sites across the United States, Italy and Spain contributed samples from acute and convalescent COVID-19. T cells, B-cell-depleted T cells, or PBMCs provided the cDNA or gDNA that served as material.

This CDR3 has 15 amino acids. V gave up 4 bases and J gave up 4 bases; unmatched junction bases: 9. Germline V gene data show CDR1 as SGHRS and CDR2 as YFSETQ. In the original workflow: Amplifying reference gene primers gave estimates of nucleated cell counts. Repertoires were generated with immunoSEQ multiplex PCR, while TCRdb's copy carries only in-frame clones and drops some. V, J and clone size are those of that table, while D and trimming were read from the DNA. The data show about 230,000 clones, with approximately 80% seen just once and 27% held by the top ten. The gene calls are TRBV5-1 and TRBJ2-3, with 7 positions matching TRBD2. Sequencing used peripheral blood. The clonotype comes from a man aged 35 to 55 with acute or convalescent COVID-19. CDR3 sequence reads: CASSMNRGRADTQYF. CDR3 coding DNA: TGCGCCAGCAGCATGAATCGGGGGAGGGCAGATACGCAGTATTTT.